This T cell receptor beta chain emerged from a study of blood T cell repertoires in COVID-19 (TCRdb year 2020). At the level of the whole study: Samples covering the acute and convalescent phases of COVID-19 were provided by collaborators in the United States, Italy and Spain. The material from the prospective study consisted of cDNA or gDNA derived from T cells, B-cell-depleted T cells, or PBMCs. The dataset comprised deeply sampled blood TCRbeta repertoires from subjects exposed to, actively infected with, or recovered from COVID-19. A freely available public database, intended as a resource for researchers studying the immune response to SARS-CoV-2, is where the repertoires were released. The samples were drawn from the first 160 participants of the ongoing ImmuneRACE study and from 1,200 or so subjects provided by 6 global collaborators. A de-identified subject ID, COVID-19 status, age in years and sex were almost always included in the sample metadata. HLA class I and class II types, where available, came from metadata supplied by the sample provider rather than from assay-based typing. The study at large found these results: Clinical and demographic metadata were provided uncurated, with the amount varying by source and participant.

V was cut back by 0 bases and J by 0 bases, leaving a gap of 6 bases between them. CDR3 length: 16 amino acids, cysteine to phenylalanine. This entry keeps only the CDR3 DNA: 48 bases, framed from base 1. From a lookup of the germline V gene (reference sequence), CDR1 and CDR2 are SEHNR and FQNEAQ. TCRbeta CDR3 regions were amplified from genomic DNA by means of the immunoSEQ Assay, a bias-controlled multiplex PCR. Under the source paper's analysis protocol: The number of nucleated cells in each sample was estimated by amplification of reference gene primers within the assay. To quantify the absolute abundance of each unique TCRbeta CDR3 rearrangement, sequence reads were collapsed and filtered. Productive Simpson clonality was computed per sample as the square root of Simpson's diversity index over productive rearrangements. Imported from immuneACCESS, the table was reduced by TCRdb to in-frame sequences with V and J called. These copies leave out some clones; in studies compared against another copy, an unresolved V gene accounts for under half, and the cause of the remainder is not known. V, J and clone size reflect that table, while D and trimming were determined from the DNA. The sample table records around 470,000 clones; 80% to 90% of these occur just once. The top ten clones comprise around 0.9% of the sample.

About this clone: Its recognized antigen is unknown. Qualities for individual bases were not recorded, and no much larger clone is one base off.

At one collaborating source in Seattle, patients were enrolled during active infection and were followed longitudinally through the course of disease. Whole blood was collected in K2EDTA tubes by collaborating institutions according to the institutions' own protocols. Collaborator samples were shipped for TCRbeta analysis as frozen whole blood, isolated PBMCs, or DNA extracted from either sample type. The sequencing input was peripheral blood. The chain employs TRBV7-9 and TRBJ2-6, and TRBD2 may be the D gene, going by 5 matching bases. This TCR derives from a man between 18 and 35 years old with COVID-19, enrolled during active disease. The CDR3: CASSLARGSGANVLTF. The DNA reads as follows: TGTGCCAGCAGCTTAGCTCGGGGCTCTGGGGCCAACGTCCTGACTTTC. When the CDR3 is completed using the reference TRBV7-9 and TRBJ2-6 genes on either side, the full variable domain is DTGVSQNPRHKITKRGQNVTFRCDPISEHNRLYWYRQTLGQGPEFLTYFQNEAQLEKSRLLSDRFSAERPKGSFSTLEIQRTEQGDSAMYLCASSLARGSGANVLTFGAGSRLTVL.